This paragraph covers one TCR beta chain sequence. The data derive from a study of follicular helper T cells after annual influenza vaccination. Overall study: Across the 2013-2014, 2014-2015 and 2015-2016 vaccination seasons, some subjects were resampled.

The CDR3 runs to 14 residues. Looked up from germline, CDR1 is SGHTS and CDR2 is YDEGEE. V was trimmed by 1 base and J by 4 bases, leaving 10 bases between them. Indicated time point: 2015-2016 season, 7 days after influenza vaccination. Assay: immunoSEQ multiplex PCR; the TCRdb copy retains only in-frame clones and omits some. The table has 8,500 to 11,000 clones, around 78% seen once. The sequence derives from an adult who received the influenza vaccine. The specimen comprised CXCR5- memory CD4+ T cells sorted from blood, sampled 7 days after influenza vaccination. The V call is TRBV5-8, the J call TRBJ2-3, with D possibly matching TRBD1 (5 bases). The CDR3 nucleotides read TGTGCCAGCAGCTTGCGACAGCTTGCAGATACGCAGTATTTT. Protein sequence: CASSLRQLADTQYF.